This T cell receptor (beta chain) was identified in a study of blood T cell repertoires in COVID-19. Looking at the study overall: Samples of COVID-19 (acute and convalescent) were obtained from the United States, Italy and Spain. PBMCs, B-cell-depleted T cells, or T cells were the source of the cDNA or gDNA that made up the material.

Authors' data handling: Researchers report that nucleated cell counts were estimated from reference gene primer amplification. Data came from immunoSEQ multiplex PCR; TCRdb stores just in-frame clones and leaves some out. Clonal size and the V and J genes are those of that table, whereas D and trimming came from the DNA. The sample carries more than 95,000 clones, roughly 90% recorded once. The sample comprised peripheral blood. This receptor was identified in a woman aged 60-75 years with acute or convalescent COVID-19.

The CDR3 region has the DNA TGTGCCAGCAGCTTACAGGGGGCCGATCAGCCCCAGCATTTT. Its protein product is CASSLQGADQPQHF. The genes are TRBV5-4 and TRBJ1-5, with TRBD1 identical over 9 bases. Germline V lookup: CDR1 SGHNT, CDR2 YYREEE (reference sequence). CDR3 length: 14 residues. The V gene end was trimmed by 2 bases and the J gene end by 5 bases; junction bases not matched to a gene: 2.